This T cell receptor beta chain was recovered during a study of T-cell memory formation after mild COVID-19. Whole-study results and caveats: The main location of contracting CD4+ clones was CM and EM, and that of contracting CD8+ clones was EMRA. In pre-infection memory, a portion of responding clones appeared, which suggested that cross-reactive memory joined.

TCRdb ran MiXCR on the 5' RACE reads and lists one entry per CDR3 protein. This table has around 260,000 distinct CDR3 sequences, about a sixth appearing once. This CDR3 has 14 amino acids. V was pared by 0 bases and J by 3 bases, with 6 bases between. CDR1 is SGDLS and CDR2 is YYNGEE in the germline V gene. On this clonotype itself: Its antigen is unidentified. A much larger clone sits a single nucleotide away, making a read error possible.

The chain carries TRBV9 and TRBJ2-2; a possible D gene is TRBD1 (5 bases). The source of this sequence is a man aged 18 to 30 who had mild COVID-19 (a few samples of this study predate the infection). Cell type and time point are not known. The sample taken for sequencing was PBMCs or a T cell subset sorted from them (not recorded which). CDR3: CASSVVGDTGELFF. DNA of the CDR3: TGTGCCAGCAGCGTAGTAGGGGACACCGGGGAGCTGTTTTTT.